Detailed here is one T cell receptor beta chain. Each patient relapsed following autologous stem cell transplantation, and prior brentuximab vedotin exposure differed. The sample belongs to a study of PD-1 blockade in classical Hodgkin lymphoma. Assay used: immunoSEQ multiplex PCR; TCRdb lists only in-frame clones, some missing. The sample consists of about 93,000 clones, around 90% of them appearing once. The CDR3 totals 14 residues. V lost 6 bases and J 0 bases, leaving 8 bases between the germline ends. Per the germline V gene, CDR1 is WSHSY and CDR2 is SAAADI. The chain has TRBV10-2 and TRBJ1-4; D may be TRBD1 (5 bases). The specimen comprised peripheral blood mononuclear cells (PBMCs), sampled before the second cycle of nivolumab. The receptor was derived from a human donor with classical Hodgkin lymphoma. The CDR3 DNA sequence: TGCGCCAGCAGGCGGACATCAACTAATGAAAAACTGTTTTTT. Translated: CASRRTSTNEKLFF.